These T cell receptor beta chains were read from a single sample in a study of glioma-infiltrating T cells. TCRdb recomputed calls from the multiplex PCR reads with MiXCR, one row per CDR3 protein. This repertoire shows roughly 350,000 distinct CDR3 sequences, roughly two fifths found once; its top ten account for around 12%. Sequencing input: glioma tissue, nonneoplastic brain tissue, or PBMCs (not recorded which). These receptors came from a human donor with low-grade glioma or glioblastoma, undergoing nonglioma brain surgery, or in good health (not recorded which). The CDR3 runs from the conserved cysteine through the conserved F or W. Size values are once, few and many counts, or a class for expanded clones, and some rows have none.

V	size	J	CDR3
TRBV27	many	TRBJ1-2	CASSLLGSNYGYTF
TRBV28	-	TRBJ2-1	CASSPYPSGSKDEQFF
TRBV7-2	-	TRBJ2-1	CASSLAAGGAYNEQFF
TRBV2	-	TRBJ2-1	CASSEARAGQFF
TRBV25-1	-	TRBJ2-7	CASSPQGLGEEYF
TRBV4-1	few	TRBJ1-3	CASSQEGRGGNTIYF
TRBV7-9	-	TRBJ2-7	CASSHSGAGELYEQYF
TRBV2	-	TRBJ2-3	CASITYGWDTQYF
TRBV6-4	-	TRBJ2-1	CASSEFGGDNEQFF
TRBV4-1	-	TRBJ2-7	CASSPTGADPYEQYF
TRBV5-1	-	TRBJ1-3	CASALGTGALAGNTIYF
TRBV6-2/TRBV6-3	many	TRBJ2-7	CASSQDSIPYEQYF
TRBV28	-	TRBJ2-7	CASSLRPGTGSSEQYF
TRBV12-3/TRBV12-4	-	TRBJ2-1	CASRTHSGTPNEQFF
TRBV19	-	TRBJ2-7	CASSGVPSPYEQYF
TRBV6-6	-	TRBJ2-7	CASWTGYEQYF